This TCR beta chain is from a study of patients and donors after allogeneic stem cell transplantation. The CDR3 sequence is 14 residues long. CDR1 MNHEY and CDR2 SVGEGT come from the germline V gene. Trimming cost V 5 bases and J 5 bases; bases outside gene matches: 9. TCRdb recomputed calls from the RT-PCR reads with MiXCR, one row per CDR3 protein. The data contain more than 150,000 distinct CDR3 sequences, roughly 40% of them seen just once; the ten biggest clones take up about 33%. V gene TRBV6-2 or TRBV6-3 combines with J gene TRBJ2-7, with TRBD1 matching 7 bases. The TCR was taken from a human donor who was either an allogeneic HSCT recipient or a stem cell or donor lymphocyte infusion donor (not recorded which). It is not recorded whose cells these are; they may come from a transplant donor. Material for sequencing was blood, either unsorted or a sorted T cell fraction (not recorded which). The CDR3 DNA reads TGTGCCAGCAGTGGCGGACAGGCAAGGGACGAGCAGTACTTC. Encoded protein: CASSGGQARDEQYF.